What follows are 15 T cell receptor beta chains derived from one specimen sequenced in a study of human T cells and chemical hapten exposure. From the RACE reads, TCRdb called clonotypes with MiXCR, one entry per CDR3 protein. The data show 150,000 to 200,000 distinct CDR3 sequences, more than 20% seen once. Time point reported: patch test 1, 2 weeks after DPC sensitization. Treatment: therapeutic diphenylcyclopropenone sensitization with weekly scalp DPC. This specimen was whole blood, taken in connection with sensitization to the hapten diphenylcyclopropenone (DPC). The receptors come from a woman in her fifties or sixties with alopecia areata. Some clones in this sample may be carry-over from other donors' samples.

The gene calls are TRBV7-6 and TRBJ2-3; D remains unclear. The germline gives CDR1 SGHVS, CDR2 FNYEAQ. CDR3 length equals 12 residues. V was trimmed by 5 bases and J by 5 bases, leaving 8 bases between them. CDR3 sequence (DNA): TGTGCCAGCAGCCGATTGAGAGATACGCAGTATTTT. Residues: CASSRLRDTQYF.

V and J are TRBV27 and TRBJ2-3, with TRBD1 as a possible D gene (5 bases). CDR3 size: 14 residues. V lost 3 bases, J lost 0 bases, and 7 bases lay in between. CDR1 MNHEY and CDR2 SMNVEV come from the germline V gene (reference sequence). CDR3: CASSFDRSTDTQYF. CDR3 nucleotides: TGTGCCAGCAGTTTTGACAGAAGCACAGATACGCAGTATTTT.

This chain uses TRBV29-1 with TRBJ1-2; D perhaps matches TRBD1 (6 bases). This CDR3 contains 11 residues. Germline CDR1 and CDR2: SQVTM and ANQGSEA. With 2 bases removed from V and 6 bases from J, the gap between germline ends came to 7 bases. CDR3 residues: CSVERGDGYTF. DNA of the CDR3: TGCAGCGTTGAAAGGGGGGATGGCTACACCTTC. The entire variable domain, with the rest obtained from reference TRBV29-1 and TRBJ1-2, is as follows: SAVISQKPSRDICQRGTSLTIQCQVDSQVTMMFWYRQQPGQSLTLIATANQGSEATYESGFVIDKFPISRPNLTFSTLTVSNMSPEDSSIYLCSVERGDGYTFGSGTRLTVV.

This clonotype was counted between two and nine times. This chain uses TRBV2 with TRBJ1-1; no definite D call. Germline V gives CDR1 SNHLY, CDR2 FYNNEI. Trimming pared 1 base from V and 6 bases from J, leaving 3 bases between. The CDR3 length is 11 residues. The CDR3 coding sequence is TGTGCCAGCAGTGAAGAATCTGAAGCTTTCTTT. Amino acid sequence: CASSEESEAFF.

V usage is TRBV5-1 and J usage is TRBJ2-1; D unresolved. Trimming shortened V by 4 bases and J by 0 bases, and 2 bases separated the two germline ends. CDR1 is SGHRS and CDR2 is YFSETQ in the germline V gene. The CDR3 has 12 residues. As DNA, the CDR3 is TGCGCCAGCAGCCCCTCCTACAATGAGCAGTTCTTC. Amino acids: CASSPSYNEQFF.

There are a few counts of this clonotype. This chain connects TRBV20-1 to TRBJ2-3; D is unresolved. There are 14 residues in the CDR3. The germline V gene has CDR1 DFQATT and CDR2 SNEGSKA (reference sequence). Trimming pared 2 bases from V and 2 bases from J, leaving 11 bases between. The CDR3 DNA follows: TGCAGTGCTAGATCCAGACGCCTCACAGATACGCAGTATTTT. Translated: CSARSRRLTDTQYF.

The CDR3, as DNA: TGTGCCAGCAGTTTAATAAGCGGGAGAGGCAATGAGCAGTTCTTC. Translation gives CASSLISGRGNEQFF. This sequence joins TRBV12-3 or TRBV12-4 and TRBJ2-1; TRBD2 aligns across 8 bases. The V gene end was trimmed by 2 bases and the J gene end by 6 bases; junction bases not matched to a gene: 6. The CDR3 loop spans 15 amino acids.

This clonotype was counted between two and nine times. The J gene is TRBJ2-7, the V gene TRBV2, with 8 bases that match TRBD1. There are 14 residues in the CDR3. Unmatched junction bases numbered 11, after V lost 10 bases and J lost 3 bases. From germline, CDR1 is SNHLY and CDR2 FYNNEI. The CDR3 reads CATQLDRAFYEQYF. The CDR3 nucleotides read TGTGCCACCCAATTGGACAGGGCCTTCTACGAGCAGTACTTC.

This rearrangement joins TRBV29-1 to TRBJ2-1; TRBD1 matches at 8 bases. The CDR3 totals 15 residues. Looked up from germline, CDR1 is SQVTM and CDR2 is ANQGSEA. V was clipped by 0 bases and J by 1 base; unmatched bases: 2. The CDR3 region is CSVEDRTGSYNEQFF. In DNA, the CDR3 is TGCAGCGTTGAAGATCGGACAGGGTCCTACAATGAGCAGTTCTTC.

The chain uses TRBV29-1 and TRBJ2-1; the D is unclear. The CDR3 loop spans 12 amino acids. Looked up from germline, CDR1 is SQVTM and CDR2 is ANQGSEA. The V gene lost 7 bases and the J gene lost 0 bases, with 7 bases spanning the gap. CDR3 in DNA: TGCAGCGGACGCGTCTCCTACAATGAGCAGTTCTTC. Its protein product is CSGRVSYNEQFF.

This clonotype has a count of ten or more. This chain uses TRBV29-1 with TRBJ2-2, with D possibly being TRBD1 or TRBD2 (6 bases each). The CDR3 length is 15 residues. Germline CDR1 reads SQVTM; CDR2 reads ANQGSEA. Trimming removed 1 base at V and 5 bases at J, with 14 bases between. Here the CDR3 reads CSVEGVGGATGELFF. CDR3 DNA sequence: TGCAGCGTTGAAGGCGTCGGGGGCGCAACCGGGGAGCTGTTTTTT.

This clonotype was picked up a small number of times. The rearrangement links TRBV5-1 to TRBJ2-1; 10 positions match TRBD1. V was clipped by 1 base and J by 0 bases; unmatched bases: 10. The CDR3 covers 19 residues. The germline gives CDR1 SGHRS, CDR2 YFSETQ. The CDR3: CASSLSGTGVFSSYNEQFF. As DNA, the CDR3 is TGCGCCAGCAGCTTGTCCGGGACAGGGGTTTTCAGCTCCTACAATGAGCAGTTCTTC.

This clonotype has more than one count but fewer than ten. V and J are TRBV5-1 and TRBJ2-2; D is ambiguous. The CDR3 has 15 residues. Germline loops: CDR1 SGHRS, CDR2 YFSETQ. Deletions cut 2 bases from V and 2 bases from J, with 10 bases between. CDR3 DNA: TGCGCCAGCAGCTTAACAGCATTAAACACCGGGGAGCTGTTTTTT. This gives the protein CASSLTALNTGELFF.

The gene calls are TRBV6-5 and TRBJ2-7, with a tentative D call TRBD2 (5 bases). Trimming left V 5 bases short and J 0 bases short, with 8 bases between. Germline V CDR1 and CDR2: MNHEY, SVGAGI. This CDR3 is built from 13 residues. The CDR3 DNA sequence: TGTGCCAGCAGTCGGGGAACCTCCTACGAGCAGTACTTC. Protein product: CASSRGTSYEQYF.

The chain combines TRBV10-3 with TRBJ2-7; 10 positions agree with TRBD1. V shed 2 bases, J shed 4 bases, and the junction held 5 bases outside the gene matches. The CDR3 sequence is 15 residues long. The germline gives CDR1 ENHRY, CDR2 SYGVKD. This chain's CDR3 is CAISEAGTGAYEQYF. CDR3 coding DNA: TGTGCCATCAGTGAGGCCGGGACAGGGGCTTACGAGCAGTACTTC.